The following is a T cell receptor (beta chain) sequence with its context. Researchers made TCR cDNA using 5'RACE template switching, and this step added a universal primer site and UMIs. A single record per CDR3 protein comes from TCRdb applying MiXCR to the 5' RACE reads. The sample yields about 73,000 distinct CDR3 sequences, approximately 8% seen once. The entry originates in a study of T cells after yellow fever vaccination. Trimming shortened V by 0 bases and J by 6 bases, and 9 bases separated the two germline ends. This CDR3 has 12 amino acids. CDR1 is GTSNPN, CDR2 SVGIG, per germline (reference sequence).

The clonotype originates from a man in his thirties or forties who received the YFV17D yellow fever vaccine. The material was CD8+ T cells sorted from PBMCs, obtained on the day of the yellow fever booster vaccination. The rearrangement joins TRBV30 to TRBJ2-7, with no clear D. The CDR3 region is CAWSVLSPEQYF. The DNA for the CDR3 is TGTGCCTGGAGTGTACTAAGTCCCGAGCAGTACTTC.